The entry below gives a single T cell receptor (beta chain) sequence along with its context. The CDR3 spans 15 residues. CDR1 is MDHEN, CDR2 SYDVKM, per germline. The trim removed 6 bases at V and 4 bases at J, leaving 9 bases unmatched. These data come from a study of blood T cell repertoires in COVID-19. At the level of the study: COVID-19 samples, acute and convalescent, were from the United States, Italy and Spain. Sources were T cells, B-cell-depleted T cells, or PBMCs; the material itself was cDNA or gDNA.

In the study's own analysis: The assay estimated nucleated cells by amplifying reference gene primers. Here immunoSEQ multiplex PCR was the method, and the copy in TCRdb shows in-frame clones only, minus some. V and J calls and clone size are as listed in that table; D and trimming were resolved from the DNA. The sample consists of roughly 100,000 clones, around 80% of them appearing once. This TCR was sampled from a man aged 65 to 85 with acute or convalescent COVID-19. This chain uses TRBV28 with TRBJ2-1, with 7 positions matching TRBD1. Sequencing input: peripheral blood. CDR3 nucleotides: TGTGCCAGCAGGTCCGGGACAGCGCCATACAATGAGCAGTTCTTC. Translating gives CASRSGTAPYNEQFF.